These 5 T cell receptor beta chains were all obtained from the same sample, sequenced in a study of blood T cell repertoires in COVID-19. Only in-frame clones appear in the TCRdb table, and some are missing; sequencing was by immunoSEQ multiplex PCR. This sample has about 110,000 clones, with 75% to 80% found just once. Sequencing used peripheral blood. The receptors were gathered from a woman of 80 years or more with active or convalescent COVID-19.

The chain links TRBV7-3 to TRBJ2-7; no reliable D call. V shed 0 bases and J shed 6 bases, with 15 bases lying between them. The CDR3 is 15 residues long. Germline CDR1 SGHTA, CDR2 FQGTGA. The CDR3 nucleotides read TGTGCCAGCAGCTTAACGCCCGCCCCTGCACTCGAGCAGTACTTC. Translating gives CASSLTPAPALEQYF.

The chain employs TRBV2 and TRBJ1-1; D is uncertain. The CDR3 is 13 residues long. The V end lost 2 bases, the J end lost 4 bases, and 8 bases lay between the germline ends. CDR1 and CDR2 from the germline V gene are SNHLY and FYNNEI. The CDR3 is CASSERDGTEAFF. In DNA form, the CDR3 reads TGTGCCAGCAGTGAACGGGATGGCACTGAAGCTTTCTTT.

The genes are TRBV5-4 and TRBJ2-4; 7 bases match TRBD2. Germline V lookup: CDR1 SGHNT, CDR2 YYREEE (reference sequence). Trimming at V came to 5 bases and at J to 7 bases, leaving 9 bases not matched to a gene. This CDR3 has 14 amino acids. CDR3 region: CASSLWGGTNIQYF. CDR3 sequence (DNA): TGTGCCAGCAGTCTATGGGGAGGGACTAACATTCAGTACTTC.

The rearrangement uses TRBV28 and TRBJ2-3; D is possibly TRBD2 (6 bases). V was trimmed by 10 bases and J by 0 bases, leaving 17 bases between them. This CDR3 comprises 15 residues. CDR1 is MDHEN and CDR2 is SYDVKM in the germline V gene. The CDR3 nucleotides read TGTGCCACCAGCAAACTAGCAGCTAGCACAGATACGCAGTATTTT. The encoded protein is CATSKLAASTDTQYF.

V is TRBV18 and J is TRBJ2-2; 8 nucleotides line up with TRBD2. The CDR3 totals 16 residues. Germline V gives CDR1 KGHSH, CDR2 LQKENI. V lost 3 bases to trimming and J lost 2 bases; unmatched junction nucleotides: 5. The CDR3 sequence is CASSPILAENTGELFF. The CDR3 region has the DNA TGTGCCAGCTCACCCATACTAGCGGAAAACACCGGGGAGCTGTTTTTT.